Following are 26 T cell receptor beta chains from one sample sequenced in a study of human T cells and chemical hapten exposure. TCRdb reanalysed the RACE reads using MiXCR and keeps one entry per CDR3 protein. The top ten clones hold 2% to 2.5% of a sample with roughly 360,000 distinct CDR3 sequences, 4.8% of them seen once. Sample time point: patch test 1, 2 weeks after DPC sensitization. The treatment was: therapeutic diphenylcyclopropenone sensitization with weekly scalp DPC. Material: whole blood, obtained in connection with sensitization to the hapten diphenylcyclopropenone (DPC). These receptors were collected from a woman in her forties or fifties with alopecia areata. Some clones in this sample may be carry-over from other donors' samples.

This clonotype was detected many times. The rearrangement joins TRBV12-5 to TRBJ1-5; D call uncertain. From germline, CDR1 is LGHNT and CDR2 FRNRAP. This CDR3 region has 13 residues. Deletions cut 1 base from V and 5 bases from J, with 6 bases between. CDR3 sequence (DNA): TGTGCTAGTGGTTTGGGGAGGGATCAGCCCCAGCATTTT. Its translation: CASGLGRDQPQHF.

The V and J genes are TRBV20-1 and TRBJ2-1; TRBD2 matches at 10 bases. J lost 14 bases, V lost 3 bases, and 7 bases had no gene match. CDR3 length: 12 amino acids. Germline values: CDR1 DFQATT, CDR2 SNEGSKA (reference sequence). CDR3 DNA sequence: TGCAGTGCTAGGCGGCTAGCGGGAGCGAAGTTCTTC. It translates to CSARRLAGAKFF.

This clonotype occurred a few times. V gene TRBV5-1 combines with J gene TRBJ2-1, with unresolved D. Germline V gives CDR1 SGHRS, CDR2 YFSETQ. Deletions cut 6 bases from V and 0 bases from J, with 13 bases between. The CDR3 runs 15 residues. Here the CDR3 reads CASTQVLSSYNEQFF. The DNA for the CDR3 is TGCGCCAGCACCCAGGTTTTAAGCTCCTACAATGAGCAGTTCTTC.

The table lists this clonotype with a few counts. The V and J genes are TRBV6-5 and TRBJ2-1, with D possibly TRBD1 on 6 matching bases. Trimming removed 7 bases at V and 7 bases at J, with 20 bases between. The CDR3 sequence is 15 residues long. CDR1 MNHEY and CDR2 SVGAGI come from the germline V gene. The CDR3 nucleotides read TGTGCCAGCACCTCGACAAGGGGGATGAGGAATGAGCAGTTCTTC. It is translated as CASTSTRGMRNEQFF.

This clonotype occurred a few times. The J gene is TRBJ2-7, the V gene TRBV28, with 14 bases lining up with TRBD2. The V gene's germline CDR1 is MDHEN and CDR2 SYDVKM. The length of the CDR3 is 18 residues. Trimming cost V 2 bases and J 2 bases; bases outside gene matches: 8. The CDR3 DNA is TGTGCCAGCAGTTTAGTTCAGGGACTAGCGGGAGTCCCCTACGAGCAGTACTTC. Translation: CASSLVQGLAGVPYEQYF. Full variable domain (remainder filled in from reference TRBV28 and TRBJ2-7): DVKVTQSSRYLVKRTGEKVFLECVQDMDHENMFWYRQDPGLGLRLIYFSYDVKMKEKGDIPEGYSVSREKKERFSLILESASTNQTSMYLCASSLVQGLAGVPYEQYFGPGTRLTVT.

This clonotype occurred many times. The chain has TRBV5-1 and TRBJ1-1; D uncertain. The V gene's germline CDR1 is SGHRS and CDR2 YFSETQ. V lost 0 bases, J lost 1 base, and 10 bases lay in between. The CDR3 sequence is 15 residues long. The CDR3 is CASSLEVQANTEAFF. The CDR3 DNA follows: TGCGCCAGCAGCTTGGAGGTTCAGGCGAACACTGAAGCTTTCTTT.

This clonotype was counted many times. The V gene is TRBV7-2, the J gene TRBJ1-5, with 7 bases identical to TRBD1. Unmatched junction bases numbered 8, after V lost 6 bases and J lost 6 bases. The CDR3 consists of 14 residues. CDR1 is SGHTA, CDR2 FQGNSA, per germline. CDR3 bases: TGTGCCAGCAGTTTGCCAGGGGGGGGTCAGCCCCAGCATTTT. Protein: CASSLPGGGQPQHF.

Many counts were recorded for this clonotype. The chain uses TRBV20-1 and TRBJ2-3, with 11 bases fitting TRBD2. The germline V gene has CDR1 DFQATT and CDR2 SNEGSKA (reference sequence). The CDR3 spans 16 residues. J gave up 6 bases and V 0 bases, and 8 bases lay outside the gene matches. DNA of the CDR3: TGCAGTGCTAGAGATGGTAGCGGGAGGGCCCCGGATACGCAGTATTTT. The encoded protein is CSARDGSGRAPDTQYF.

This clonotype has just a few counts. The chain employs TRBV7-2 and TRBJ2-7; D perhaps matches TRBD2 (7 bases). Germline loops: CDR1 SGHTA, CDR2 FQGNSA. V lost 4 bases and J 6 bases, leaving 19 bases between the germline ends. The CDR3 extends over 15 amino acids. CDR3 in DNA: TGTGCCAGCAGCTCCGGGGGGAACCCAGGGGTCGAGCAGTACTTC. It yields the protein CASSSGGNPGVEQYF. Using reference TRBV7-2 and TRBJ2-7 for the parts outside the CDR3, the full variable domain is GAGVSQSPSNKVTEKGKDVELRCDPISGHTALYWYRQSLGQGLEFLIYFQGNSAPDKSGLPSDRFSAERTGGSVSTLTIQRTQQEDSAVYLCASSSGGNPGVEQYFGPGTRLTVT.

The sample holds many counts of this clonotype. The V gene is TRBV12-3 or TRBV12-4, the J gene TRBJ2-3, with 8 bases fitting TRBD2. Trimming removed 6 bases from V and 4 bases from J; junction bases left unmatched: 6. This CDR3 is built from 14 residues. CDR3 DNA sequence: TGTGCCAGCAGCCCAGCGGGGGAGGCAGATACGCAGTATTTT. As protein: CASSPAGEADTQYF.

The sample holds many counts of this clonotype. The chain has TRBV20-1 and TRBJ1-5; a weak D match, TRBD1 (5 bases). The CDR3 totals 14 residues. V lost 5 bases and J lost 0, with 11 bases in between. Germline loops: CDR1 DFQATT, CDR2 SNEGSKA (reference sequence). CDR3 coding DNA: TGCAGTGCTCTGGACACCAATAGCAATCAGCCCCAGCATTTT. Amino acid sequence: CSALDTNSNQPQHF.

Ten or more counts support this clonotype. The chain has TRBV7-2 and TRBJ2-1; maybe TRBD2 (6 bases). The V gene's germline CDR1 is SGHTA and CDR2 FQGNSA. V lost 5 bases, J lost 10 bases, and 24 bases lay in between. The CDR3 is made up of 16 amino acids. CDR3 sequence reads: CASSSPFGGAGNEQFF. The DNA for the CDR3 is TGTGCCAGCAGCAGTCCATTCGGTGGGGCGGGAAACGAGCAGTTCTTC.

V gene TRBV25-1 combines with J gene TRBJ2-7, with TRBD2 matching over 9 bases. Unmatched junction bases numbered 7, after V lost 2 bases and J lost 2 bases. Germline lookup yields CDR1 MGHDK and CDR2 SYGVNS. The CDR3 is 16 residues long. CDR3 sequence: CASSEGSSGTPYEQYF. The CDR3 nucleotides are TGTGCCAGCAGTGAAGGTTCTAGCGGGACCCCCTACGAGCAGTACTTC.

This clonotype was recorded at least ten times. The V and J genes are TRBV7-7 and TRBJ2-5, with D maybe TRBD1 (6 bases). Germline CDR1 SSHAT, CDR2 FNYEAQ (reference sequence). The CDR3 contains 15 residues. Trimming cost V 5 bases and J 4 bases, with 17 bases left between them. The CDR3 loop is CASSAQGQAGETQYF. The CDR3, as DNA: TGTGCCAGCAGCGCCCAGGGGCAGGCAGGAGAGACCCAGTACTTC.

This chain uses TRBV10-3 with TRBJ1-6; possible D gene TRBD1, 5 bases. In germline, CDR1 is ENHRY, CDR2 SYGVKD. Trimming took off 0 bases at V and 9 bases at J, with 15 bases between the two ends. The CDR3 consists of 16 residues. In DNA form, the CDR3 reads TGTGCCATCAGTGAGTCGGACAACAAGAGTGGTTCACCCCTCCACTTT. Translated, it gives CAISESDNKSGSPLHF.

A few counts support this clonotype. This chain uses TRBV6-6 with TRBJ2-2; a possible D gene is TRBD2 (6 bases). CDR1 and CDR2 from the germline V gene are MNHNY and SVGAGI (reference sequence). V lost 0 bases and J lost 2, with 13 bases in between. This CDR3 is built from 17 residues. The CDR3 DNA follows: TGTGCCAGCAGTTACTCGGGGGGAGCAAGTAACACCGGGGAGCTGTTTTTT. It encodes CASSYSGGASNTGELFF.

This clonotype was seen ten or more times. The chain recombines TRBV7-2 with TRBJ1-6; 7 nucleotides align to TRBD1. The V and J ends lost 5 bases and 0 bases, in that order; junction bases with no gene match: 7. The V gene's germline CDR1 is SGHTA and CDR2 FQGNSA. The CDR3 loop spans 17 amino acids. DNA for the CDR3: TGTGCCAGCAGCAAGGGACAGCCAAGCTCCTATAATTCACCCCTCCACTTT. Its protein is CASSKGQPSSYNSPLHF. Variable domain in full (rest from reference TRBV7-2 and TRBJ1-6): GAGVSQSPSNKVTEKGKDVELRCDPISGHTALYWYRQSLGQGLEFLIYFQGNSAPDKSGLPSDRFSAERTGGSVSTLTIQRTQQEDSAVYLCASSKGQPSSYNSPLHFGNGTRLTVT.

In this sample, this clonotype turned up a few times. The chain combines TRBV27 with TRBJ1-5; D not resolved. CDR3 length: 14 residues. CDR1 is MNHEY and CDR2 is SMNVEV in the germline V gene (reference sequence). V was trimmed by 3 bases and J by 7 bases, leaving 13 bases between them. The CDR3 DNA follows: TGTGCCAGCAGTTTCGAGGGAGGGTTGCAGCCCCAGCATTTT. Protein: CASSFEGGLQPQHF.

This clonotype was seen more than once but under ten times. J is TRBJ1-5 and V is TRBV7-2; possibly TRBD1 for D (5 bases). From germline, CDR1 is SGHTA and CDR2 FQGNSA. V gave up 1 base and J gave up 5 bases, with 12 bases separating them. The CDR3 loop spans 15 amino acids. The CDR3 region is CASSLEGGVYQPQHF. For the CDR3, the DNA is TGTGCCAGCAGCTTAGAGGGAGGGGTGTATCAGCCCCAGCATTTT.

This clonotype appeared a few times. V gene TRBV7-2 combines with J gene TRBJ1-3; no firm D call. Germline CDR1 and CDR2: SGHTA and FQGNSA. V lost 1 base, J lost 0 bases, and 10 bases lay in between. CDR3 length: 16 amino acids. CDR3 loop: CASSLVGQNSGNTIYF. CDR3 DNA sequence: TGTGCCAGCAGCTTAGTAGGGCAGAACTCTGGAAACACCATATATTTT.

This clonotype was observed many times. The chain combines TRBV9 with TRBJ2-1, with TRBD1 as a possible D gene (5 bases). V dropped 0 bases and J dropped 8 bases, with 6 bases sitting between them. CDR3 length equals 12 residues. Germline V lookup: CDR1 SGDLS, CDR2 YYNGEE. The CDR3 sequence is CASSVGGDEQFF. In DNA form, the CDR3 reads TGTGCCAGCAGCGTAGGGGGCGATGAGCAGTTCTTC.

This clonotype was counted ten times or more. The genes are TRBV4-3 and TRBJ2-3; tentatively, D is TRBD1 (5 bases). Trimming removed 11 bases at V and 0 bases at J, with 15 bases between. CDR3 size: 14 residues. Germline V gene sequence: CDR1 LGHNA, CDR2 YSLEER. The CDR3 sequence: CAFVPDKSTDTQYF. Written as DNA, the CDR3 is TGCGCCTTCGTCCCGGACAAAAGCACAGATACGCAGTATTTT.

Remarks on this clonotype: This may be a read error: a much more frequent sequence differs by one nucleotide. This chain connects TRBV10-2 to TRBJ2-5; 9 bases line up with TRBD2. The V gene's germline CDR1 is WSHSY and CDR2 SAAADI. The CDR3 totals 15 residues. V dropped 8 bases and J dropped 5; count of bases not matched to a gene: 12. The CDR3 protein is CASPLTSGRKETQYF. The CDR3 DNA sequence: TGCGCCAGCCCTCTCACTAGCGGGCGGAAGGAGACCCAGTACTTC.

In this sample, this clonotype turned up many times. This sequence joins TRBV10-3 and TRBJ2-5, with 9 bases lining up with TRBD2. The CDR3 is 15 residues long. V trimming: 3 bases; J trimming: 4 bases; junction bases outside the gene matches: 6. Per germline, CDR1 ENHRY and CDR2 SYGVKD. This CDR3 is CAISDPSGGSETQYF. CDR3 coding DNA: TGTGCCATCAGTGATCCAAGCGGGGGGTCAGAGACCCAGTACTTC.

The chain recombines TRBV12-3 or TRBV12-4 with TRBJ2-2, with a weak D call TRBD2 (5 bases). The CDR3 contains 15 residues. The V end was cut by 2 bases, the J end by 1 base, with 8 bases between. The CDR3 DNA follows: TGTGCCAGCAGTTTACAGCGGATGAACACCGGGGAGCTGTTTTTT. Encoded protein: CASSLQRMNTGELFF.

This clonotype came up many times. The chain has TRBV28 and TRBJ2-5; 7 bases line up with TRBD2. The CDR3 spans 15 residues. V gave up 8 bases and J gave up 7 bases; unmatched junction bases: 16. Germline V gene data show CDR1 as MDHEN and CDR2 as SYDVKM. CDR3 nucleotides: TGTGCCAGCGTTGCGTTTCGAGCGGGGATGGGGACCCAGTACTTC. It specifies CASVAFRAGMGTQYF.